This TCR beta chain is drawn from a study of OX40 agonist ivuxolimab in advanced cancers. Across the whole study: Over 30% of patients had received prior checkpoint inhibitor therapy.

This CDR3 is 15 amino acids long. Germline-derived CDR1 and CDR2 are SGHTA and FQGNSA. Trimming stripped 1 base from V and 1 base from J, with 5 bases between. Measured with immunoSEQ multiplex PCR; TCRdb has only the in-frame clones, and not every one. The table shows 6,500 to 8,000 clones, with about 94% occurring only once. V usage is TRBV7-2 and J usage is TRBJ2-6; D not certain. The sequence derives from an adult with an advanced solid tumor such as melanoma, head and neck, liver or kidney cancer. This specimen was CD4+ or CD8+ T cells sorted from blood, taken in a trial of the OX40 agonist ivuxolimab. The CDR3 nucleotides read TGTGCCAGCAGCTTAGGGGGATCTGGGGCCAACGTCCTGACTTTC. It is translated as CASSLGGSGANVLTF. The complete variable domain, with remaining parts taken from reference TRBV7-2 and TRBJ2-6, reads GAGVSQSPSNKVTEKGKDVELRCDPISGHTALYWYRQSLGQGLEFLIYFQGNSAPDKSGLPSDRFSAERTGGSVSTLTIQRTQQEDSAVYLCASSLGGSGANVLTFGAGSRLTVL.